The clone carrying this T cell receptor beta chain was detected a few times. These data are taken from a study of blood T cell repertoires in COVID-19. Study information: There were acute and convalescent COVID-19 samples, and they came from the United States, Italy and Spain. T cells, B-cell-depleted T cells, or PBMCs provided the cDNA or gDNA that served as material.

This CDR3 contains 15 residues. With 4 bases removed from V and 2 bases from J, the gap between germline ends came to 14 bases. The germline CDR1 and CDR2 sequences are SQVTM and ANQGSEA. Per the original methods: The authors estimated nucleated cell counts from reference gene primer amplification. TCRdb's table, derived via immunoSEQ multiplex PCR, lists solely in-frame clones and lacks some. V, J and clone size are those of that table, while D and trimming were read from the DNA. Here the sample spans 43,000 or so clones, 87% being singletons. This TCR derives from a man aged 60-69 years with active COVID-19. The V and J genes are TRBV29-1 and TRBJ1-4, with D tentatively TRBD1 (5 bases). Specimen: peripheral blood. CDR3 DNA sequence: TGCAGCGTTGGGGGCAGGGTGGGCACTAATGAAAAACTGTTTTTT. This encodes CSVGGRVGTNEKLFF.